The clone carrying this T cell receptor (beta chain) was seen more than once but under ten times. Its cognate antigen is unknown. This entry belongs to a study of T cells after yellow fever vaccination. The germline gives CDR1 DFQATT, CDR2 SNEGSKA (reference sequence). After removal of 6 bases from V and 2 bases from J, the junction contained 4 bases not matched to a gene. CDR3 length equals 14 residues. Synthesis of TCR cDNA relied on 5'RACE template switching, which attached a universal primer site and UMIs. TCRdb fed the 5' RACE reads into MiXCR, producing one record per CDR3 protein. The repertoire holds 510,000 or so distinct CDR3 sequences, with approximately 21% as singletons. Study-wide results and limits: Highly abundant clonotypes carried over from the bulk population could end up in FACS-sorted repertoires as contaminants. Booster samples showed a return of most primary-vaccination clones (roughly 96% CD4, approximately 88% CD8).

The origin of this receptor is a man between 25 and 39 years old who received the YFV17D yellow fever vaccine. The chain is built from TRBV20-1 and TRBJ2-2; 9 positions match TRBD2. Here the sequenced sample was PBMCs, taken 15 days after the yellow fever booster vaccination. In DNA form, the CDR3 reads TGCAGTGCAACGACTAGCGGCAACACCGGGGAGCTGTTTTTT. It encodes CSATTSGNTGELFF.